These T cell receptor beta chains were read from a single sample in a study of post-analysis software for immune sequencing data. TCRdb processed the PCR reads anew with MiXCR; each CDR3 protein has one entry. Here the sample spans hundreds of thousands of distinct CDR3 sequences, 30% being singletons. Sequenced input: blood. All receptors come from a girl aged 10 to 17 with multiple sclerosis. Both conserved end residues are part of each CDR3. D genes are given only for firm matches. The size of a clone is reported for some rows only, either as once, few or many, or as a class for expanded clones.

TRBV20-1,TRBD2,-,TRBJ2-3,CSAIRSVGLAADTQYF,TGCAGTGCCATACGAAGTGTGGGACTAGCTGCAGATACGCAGTATTTT
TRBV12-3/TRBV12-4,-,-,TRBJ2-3,CASSLERFTDAQYF,TGTGCCAGCAGTTTAGAACGGTTCACAGATGCGCAGTATTTT
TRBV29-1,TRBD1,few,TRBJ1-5,CSVETGTGDQPQHF,TGCAGCGTGGAAACCGGGACAGGAGATCAGCCCCAGCATTTT
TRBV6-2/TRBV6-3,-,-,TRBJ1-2,CASSYGLLLNYGYTF,TGTGCCAGCAGTTACGGCCTTCTGCTAAACTATGGCTACACCTTC
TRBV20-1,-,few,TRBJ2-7,CSARTTYYEQYF,TGCAGTGCTAGGACTACTTACTACGAGCAGTACTTC
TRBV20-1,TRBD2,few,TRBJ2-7,CSATELAGAYEQYF,TGCAGTGCTACCGAACTAGCGGGAGCCTACGAGCAGTACTTC
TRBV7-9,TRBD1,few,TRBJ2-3,CARGTDTDTQYF,TGTGCCAGAGGGACAGACACAGATACGCAGTATTTT
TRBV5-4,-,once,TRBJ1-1,CASSLRRYGTEAFF,TGTGCCAGCAGCTTGAGGAGATACGGCACTGAAGCTTTCTTT
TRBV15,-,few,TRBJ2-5,CATSRTSPGEQYF,TGTGCCACCAGCAGAACCTCCCCCGGAGAGCAGTACTTC
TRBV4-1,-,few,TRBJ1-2,CASSHAPAGSYGYTF,TGCGCCAGCAGCCACGCCCCGGCGGGAAGCTATGGCTACACCTTC
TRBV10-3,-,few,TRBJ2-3,CAITPKTAGCTDTQYF,TGTGCCATCACCCCCAAGACGGCGGGATGCACAGATACGCAGTATTTT
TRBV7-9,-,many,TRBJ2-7,CASTLDYEQYF,TGTGCCAGCACCCTAGACTACGAGCAGTACTTC
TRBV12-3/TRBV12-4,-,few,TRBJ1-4,CASRSGARHEKLFF,TGTGCCAGCAGGTCGGGGGCGCGTCATGAAAAACTGTTTTTT
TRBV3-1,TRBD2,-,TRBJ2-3,CASSQGLAGPTYF,TGTGCCAGCAGCCAAGGACTAGCGGGGCCCACGTATTTT
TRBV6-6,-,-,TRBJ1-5,CASSYWGGQPQHF,TGTGCCAGCAGTTACTGGGGAGGTCAGCCCCAGCATTTT
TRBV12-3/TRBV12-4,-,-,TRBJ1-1,CASSPMGSRNTEAFF,TGTGCCAGCAGCCCAATGGGCAGCAGGAACACTGAAGCTTTCTTT
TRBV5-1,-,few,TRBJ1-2,CASKETELLSYGYTF,TGCGCCAGCAAAGAGACAGAACTTCTTTCATATGGCTACACCTTC
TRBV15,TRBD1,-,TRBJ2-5,CAVTGGGGLRTQYF,TGTGCCGTTACAGGGGGCGGGGGTTTGCGGACCCAGTACTTC
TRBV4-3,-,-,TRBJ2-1,CASSHERTYNEQFF,TGCGCCAGCAGTCACGAGCGGACTTACAATGAGCAGTTCTTC
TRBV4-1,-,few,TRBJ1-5,CASSQEVTARNQPQHF,TGCGCCAGCAGCCAAGAGGTGACAGCCCGCAATCAGCCCCAGCATTTT
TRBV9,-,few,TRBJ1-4,CASSAGGAANEKLFF,TGTGCCAGCAGCGCGGGAGGGGCTGCTAATGAAAAACTGTTTTTT
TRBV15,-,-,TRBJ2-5,CATRSSEQETQYF,TGTGCCACCAGGTCCAGCGAACAAGAGACCCAGTACTTC
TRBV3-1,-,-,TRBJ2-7,CASSQDRMLAGEQYF,TGTGCCAGCAGCCAAGATAGGATGCTTGCGGGCGAGCAGTACTTC
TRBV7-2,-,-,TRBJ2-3,CASSLASGNADTQYF,TGTGCCAGCAGCTTAGCTAGCGGAAACGCAGATACGCAGTATTTT
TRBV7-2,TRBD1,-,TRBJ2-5,CASSLAFDRVGGETQYF,TGTGCCAGCAGCTTAGCATTCGACAGGGTTGGGGGAGAGACCCAGTACTTC
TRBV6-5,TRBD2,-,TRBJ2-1,CASSYSVQRGGYMDSHNEQFF,TGTGCCAGCAGTTACTCAGTTCAGCGGGGGGGTTATATGGATTCCCACAATGAGCAGTTCTTC
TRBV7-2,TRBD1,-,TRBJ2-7,CASSLGSGQDIYEQYF,TGTGCCAGCAGCTTAGGGTCGGGACAGGATATCTACGAGCAGTACTTC
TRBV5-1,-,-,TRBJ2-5,CASSPLGAPDNEQYF,TGCGCCAGCAGCCCGCTGGGGGCCCCGGACAATGAGCAGTACTTC
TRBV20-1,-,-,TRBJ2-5,CSARLEGTRGAQYF,TGCAGTGCTAGGCTCGAAGGCACCCGTGGAGCCCAGTACTTC
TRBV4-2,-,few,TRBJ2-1,CASSQARDVSSYNEQFF,TGTGCCAGCAGCCAAGCCCGGGACGTTAGCTCCTACAATGAGCAGTTCTTC
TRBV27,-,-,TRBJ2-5,CASSWGGGLETQYF,TGTGCCAGCAGTTGGGGAGGGGGCCTCGAGACCCAGTACTTC
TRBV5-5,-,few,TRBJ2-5,CASSLVTGKETQYF,TGTGCCAGCAGCTTAGTCACAGGGAAAGAGACCCAGTACTTC
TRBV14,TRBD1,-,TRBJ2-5,CASSRDRGLDQGTQYF,TGTGCCAGCAGCCGAGACAGGGGCCTTGACCAAGGGACCCAGTACTTC
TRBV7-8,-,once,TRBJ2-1,CASSFSQFRRVNEQFF,TGTGCCAGCAGCTTTAGTCAGTTTAGGAGGGTCAATGAGCAGTTCTTC
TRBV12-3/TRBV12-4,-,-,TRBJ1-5,CASHPTGRGLNQPQHF,TGTGCCAGCCACCCCACCGGAAGGGGACTTAATCAGCCCCAGCATTTT
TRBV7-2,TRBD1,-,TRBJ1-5,CASSQTGGSNQPQHF,TGTGCCAGCAGCCAAACAGGGGGTAGCAATCAGCCCCAGCATTTT
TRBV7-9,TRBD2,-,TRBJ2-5,CASSFTKGTSYEETQYF,TGTGCCAGCAGCTTCACCAAGGGGACTAGTTATGAAGAGACCCAGTACTTC
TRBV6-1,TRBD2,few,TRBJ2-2,CASSPLLAGGPGGELFF,TGTGCCAGCAGTCCCTTACTAGCGGGAGGGCCGGGCGGGGAGCTGTTTTTT